This entry concerns a single T cell receptor beta chain. Its matching antigen is unknown. The sample originates from a study of T-cell memory formation after mild COVID-19. Looked up from germline, CDR1 is ENHRY and CDR2 is SYGVKD. Trimming left V 0 bases short and J 8 bases short, with 18 bases between. The length of the CDR3 is 16 residues. Points from the study as a whole: Several responding clones turned up in pre-infection memory, indicating that cross-reactive memory may have taken part. Contracting clones from day 15 to 85 had balanced CD4/CD8; later expanders favoured CD4+.

In TCRdb, the 5' RACE reads were re-called with MiXCR into one record per CDR3 protein. Here the sample spans around 320,000 distinct CDR3 sequences, roughly 13% being singletons. The sample was PBMCs or a T cell subset sorted from them (not recorded which). This sequence joins TRBV10-3 and TRBJ2-3; D might be TRBD1 (6 bases). This TCR was recovered from a man between 18 and 29 years old who had mild COVID-19 (a few samples of this study predate the infection). Cell type and time point are not known. CDR3 residues: CAISESNRDAFGTQYF. In nucleotides, the CDR3 is TGTGCCATCAGTGAGTCTAACAGGGACGCCTTCGGTACGCAGTATTTT.